This TCR beta chain was documented in a study of OX40 agonist ivuxolimab in advanced cancers. Some clones are missing from TCRdb's copy, which holds only in-frame ones; the method was immunoSEQ multiplex PCR. This sample has 53,000 or so clones, with about 81% found just once. This CDR3 contains 14 residues. V lost 6 bases and J lost 0, with 9 bases in between. Germline CDR1 is LNHNV and CDR2 is YYDKDF (reference sequence). The V call is TRBV15, the J call TRBJ2-1; D gene ambiguous. Sequenced material: CD4+ or CD8+ T cells sorted from blood, taken in a trial of the OX40 agonist ivuxolimab. The sequence was obtained from an adult with an advanced solid tumor such as melanoma, head and neck, liver or kidney cancer. The CDR3: CATRSRSSYNEQFF. DNA for the CDR3: TGTGCCACCAGGTCCCGGAGCTCCTACAATGAGCAGTTCTTC.